This T cell receptor (beta chain) was observed in a study of cytomegalovirus exposure and HLA in healthy donors. Findings of the study overall: The classifier, whose performance was assessed in both the original and validation cohorts, reportedly diagnosed cytomegalovirus status with high specificity and sensitivity.

The PCR contained 60 Vbeta and 13 Jbeta primers. Assay: immunoSEQ multiplex PCR; the TCRdb copy retains only in-frame clones and omits some. The table includes 150,000 to 200,000 clones, under 80% detected once. The CDR3 has 15 amino acids. The V gene lost 0 bases and the J gene lost 0 bases, with 6 bases spanning the gap. CDR1 is MNHEY, CDR2 SVGAGI, per germline. This clone has more than one count but fewer than ten. Antigen: not known. The gene calls are TRBV6-5 and TRBJ1-5; unclear D gene. Sequenced sample: PBMCs. The clonotype was recovered from a human donor in good health. CDR3 in amino acids: CASSYSAHSNQPQHF. In DNA, the CDR3 is TGTGCCAGCAGTTACTCCGCACATAGCAATCAGCCCCAGCATTTT.